This T cell receptor beta chain was identified during a study of beta chain features in type 1 diabetes. Turning to the study itself: The samples had roughly 110,000,000 sorted cells examined in all.

In the case of this clone: Antigen unknown.

Germline V gene data show CDR1 as MGHDK and CDR2 as SYGVNS. The CDR3 covers 14 residues. Trimming cost V 3 bases and J 6 bases, with 11 bases left between them. Study results and caveats: People with Type 1 diabetes carried modestly yet significantly shorter TCRB CDR3s in all four CD4+ subsets.

The sequenced template was cDNA made from the entire isolated RNA. Clones were sequenced by immunoSEQ multiplex PCR, and TCRdb holds only the in-frame ones, with some missing. The sample lists fewer than 550,000 clones, roughly 10% occurring once. The receptor comes from a woman aged 18-35 years in good health. The source material was naive CD4+ T cells from blood. The gene calls are TRBV25-1 and TRBJ1-4; no reliable D call. CDR3 DNA sequence: TGTGCCAGCAGTGAGAGGGTAACCGATGAAAAACTGTTTTTT. Protein sequence: CASSERVTDEKLFF.